Reported below is one T cell receptor (beta chain). Its cognate antigen is unknown. This sample was taken from a study of cytomegalovirus exposure and HLA in healthy donors. This PCR relied on a set of 60 Vbeta primers and 13 Jbeta primers. Only in-frame clones appear in the TCRdb table, and some are missing; sequencing was by immunoSEQ multiplex PCR. The repertoire includes roughly 120,000 clones, approximately 68% of them detected once, and 1.6% sits in the top ten. General observations from the study: Most of the TCR beta V segments (in an earlier analysis) were productive either about 87% or about 30% of the time.

The CDR3 runs to 17 residues. Germline assignment: CDR1 LGHNA and CDR2 YSLEER. Trimming removed 0 bases at V and 4 bases at J, with 18 bases between. The chain joins TRBV4-3 to TRBJ2-5; D possibly corresponds to TRBD2 (7 bases). This receptor was identified in a man aged 25-45 years in good health and CMV-seropositive. Sample: PBMCs. The CDR3 here is CASSQDNGFGGLETQYF. CDR3 coding DNA: TGCGCCAGCAGCCAAGATAACGGCTTCGGGGGGCTAGAGACCCAGTACTTC.